One sample yielded the 32 T cell receptor beta chains listed below, sequenced in a study of T cells in Graves' hyperthyroidism and ophthalmopathy. Amplification targeted TCR beta CDR3 regions from RNA transcripts. Using the HTBI primer set, a first-round RT-PCR was run on the TCR CDR3. Via MiXCR, TCRdb re-called the multiplex PCR reads, giving one row per CDR3 protein. This repertoire shows 490,000 or so distinct CDR3 sequences, 22% found once; its top ten account for less than 65%. The sequencing input was blood. Receptors were obtained from a woman aged 70 to 79 with Graves' ophthalmopathy.

This clonotype was observed a few times. The genes are TRBV6-5 and TRBJ1-1; D unclear. V lost 1 base to trimming and J lost 0 bases, with 6 bases between them. The CDR3 loop spans 14 amino acids. Germline V lookup: CDR1 MNHEY, CDR2 SVGAGI. Here the CDR3 DNA reads TGTGCCAGCAGTTACTTACACTTGAACACTGAAGCTTTCTTT. It encodes CASSYLHLNTEAFF.

This chain connects TRBV24-1 to TRBJ2-5; D call uncertain. This CDR3 has 11 residues. The V end was cut by 5 bases, the J end by 4 bases, with 4 bases between. Germline CDR1 is KGHDR and CDR2 is SFDVKD. CDR3 DNA sequence: TGTGCCACCAGTGCGGGAGAGACCCAGTACTTC. Protein product: CATSAGETQYF.

The V call is TRBV28, the J call TRBJ2-1; TRBD2 aligns across 10 bases. The germline V gene encodes CDR1 MDHEN and CDR2 SYDVKM. V shed 5 bases, J shed 9 bases, and the junction held 10 bases outside the gene matches. The CDR3 spans 15 residues. The CDR3 region has the DNA TGTGCCAGCAGTATCCTTGGGACTAGCGTTGGTGAGCAGTTCTTC. It yields the protein CASSILGTSVGEQFF.

A few counts support this clonotype. CDR3 sequence reads: CASSVVVGELFF. The CDR3 DNA follows: TGTGCCAGCAGCGTAGTTGTTGGGGAGCTGTTTTTT. The chain links TRBV9 to TRBJ2-2; D is undetermined. Trimming took 0 bases from V and 8 from J, leaving 5 bases between them. This CDR3 has 12 amino acids. CDR1 is SGDLS, CDR2 YYNGEE, per germline. The full variable domain, its missing parts supplied by reference TRBV9 and TRBJ2-2, is DSGVTQTPKHLITATGQRVTLRCSPRSGDLSVYWYQQSLDQGLQFLIQYYNGEERAKGNILERFSAQQFPDLHSELNLSSLELGDSALYFCASSVVVGELFFGEGSRLTVL.

V and J are TRBV6-2 or TRBV6-3 and TRBJ1-5, with no clear D. The CDR3 consists of 16 residues. Trimming pared 0 bases from V and 3 bases from J, leaving 12 bases between. Germline loops: CDR1 MNHEY, CDR2 SVGEGT. Here the CDR3 DNA reads TGTGCCAGCAGTTACTCGAAGTGGGATGCCAATCAGCCCCAGCATTTT. Translating it yields CASSYSKWDANQPQHF.

This sequence joins TRBV5-1 and TRBJ2-5; tentative D call: TRBD2 (6 bases). Germline V gene lookup returns CDR1 SGHRS and CDR2 YFSETQ. The length of the CDR3 is 15 residues. The V and J ends lost 0 bases and 4 bases respectively, with 13 bases between them. The CDR3 reads CASSLGTMGGETQYF. In DNA, the CDR3 is TGCGCCAGCAGCTTGGGGACCATGGGGGGAGAGACCCAGTACTTC.

V is TRBV6-2 or TRBV6-3 and J is TRBJ1-6; D is unresolved. CDR1 is MNHEY and CDR2 is SVGEGT in the germline V gene. The CDR3 length is 13 residues. Trimming stripped 6 bases from V and 8 bases from J, with 11 bases between. The CDR3 bases are TGTGCCAGCAGGACGGAGGGCTATTCACCCCTCCACTTT. Protein: CASRTEGYSPLHF.

Comment on this clonotype: Its ends do not fully match the called genes, so a read error is possible. J is TRBJ2-3 and V is TRBV11-1; tentative D call: TRBD2 (6 bases). There are 14 residues in the CDR3. Germline V CDR1 and CDR2: SGHAT, FQDESV (reference sequence). DNA of the CDR3: TGCGCCAGCAGCCAAGAGCTGGGGGGAGATACGCAGTATTTT. Translated, it gives CASSQELGGDTQYF.

The V and J genes are TRBV6-1 and TRBJ2-3; D may match TRBD1 or TRBD2 (7 bases each). The germline V gene has CDR1 MNHNS and CDR2 SASEGT. The CDR3 sequence is 20 residues long. Trimming removed 2 bases from V and 1 base from J, with 25 bases in between. The CDR3 DNA sequence: TGTGCCAGCAGTGAATTCGTCACAAGCGGGGCCGGACAGGGCACAGATACGCAGTATTTT. Protein product: CASSEFVTSGAGQGTDTQYF.

In its sample, this clonotype was seen a few times. The V gene is TRBV20-1, the J gene TRBJ2-1; TRBD2 might be the D (6 bases). Germline V lookup: CDR1 DFQATT, CDR2 SNEGSKA (reference sequence). The CDR3 extends over 11 amino acids. V was pared by 5 bases and J by 10 bases, with 12 bases between. CDR3 sequence: CSAGRLEEQFF. Here the CDR3 DNA reads TGCAGTGCTGGAAGACTAGAGGAGCAGTTCTTC.

In this sample, this clonotype turned up a few times. CDR3 residues: CSARDGTSGRRKTQYF. The CDR3 bases are TGCAGTGCTAGAGATGGGACTAGCGGGAGAAGAAAGACCCAGTACTTC. This chain links TRBV20-1 with TRBJ2-5, with 14 nucleotides matching TRBD2. The V gene end was trimmed by 0 bases and the J gene end by 6 bases; junction bases not matched to a gene: 6. Germline CDR1 DFQATT, CDR2 SNEGSKA (reference sequence). This CDR3 is built from 16 residues.

In its sample, this clonotype was seen a few times. The chain carries TRBV18 and TRBJ2-4; unclear D gene. Trimming stripped 5 bases from V and 6 bases from J, with 8 bases between. CDR3 length: 12 amino acids. Germline values: CDR1 KGHSH, CDR2 LQKENI. The CDR3 DNA is TGTGCCAGCTCAGATCCGGTAAACATTCAGTACTTC. Amino acid sequence: CASSDPVNIQYF.

This clonotype was seen only a few times. The J gene is TRBJ1-4, the V gene TRBV12-3 or TRBV12-4; TRBD1 matches at 9 bases. The CDR3 totals 16 residues. V lost 3 bases to trimming and J lost 7 bases; unmatched junction nucleotides: 9. The CDR3 reads CASSLTGGGSAEKLFF. The CDR3 DNA is TGTGCCAGCAGTTTGACAGGGGGTGGTTCGGCTGAAAAACTGTTTTTT.

The chain recombines TRBV6-1 with TRBJ2-1, with 10 bases identical to TRBD2. The CDR3 is 14 amino acids. The germline gives CDR1 MNHNS, CDR2 SASEGT. J lost 4 bases, V lost 8 bases, and 5 bases had no gene match. CDR3 bases: TGTGCCAGCGCTGAGGGACTAGCGTACAATGAGCAGTTCTTC. Residues: CASAEGLAYNEQFF.

This clonotype has only a few counts. The chain has TRBV20-1 and TRBJ1-5, with a weak D call TRBD1 (5 bases). This CDR3 is 13 amino acids long. CDR1 and CDR2 from the germline V gene are DFQATT and SNEGSKA (reference sequence). Trimming stripped 0 bases from V and 9 bases from J, with 12 bases between. The CDR3 bases are TGCAGTGCTAGAGATTGGGGGGAGGGGCCCCAGCATTTT. As protein: CSARDWGEGPQHF.

The CDR3 DNA follows: TGTGCCACCAGCAGAGAGTTTCCAGGGGGCGCCGATATTTACAATGAGCAGTTCTTC. Its translation is CATSREFPGGADIYNEQFF. The chain links TRBV15 to TRBJ2-1; TRBD1 agrees at 8 bases. Germline V CDR1 and CDR2: LNHNV, YYDKDF (reference sequence). The CDR3 has 19 residues. Trimming cost V 0 bases and J 4 bases; bases outside gene matches: 14.

In the case of this clonotype: It may be a read error: a sequence one base away is much more abundant. The chain combines TRBV6-1 with TRBJ1-5, with 10 bases identical to TRBD1. The ends lost 7 bases at V and 4 bases at J; junction bases unmatched: 10. The CDR3 contains 16 residues. CDR1 and CDR2 from the germline V gene are MNHNS and SASEGT. In nucleotides, the CDR3 is TGTGCCAGCATTGGGACAGGGACAGGGGCAAATCAGCCCCAGCATTTT. This codes for CASIGTGTGANQPQHF.

This chain links TRBV6-2 or TRBV6-3 with TRBJ2-7; D gene unclear. CDR3 length equals 13 residues. Trimming took off 6 bases at V and 2 bases at J, with 11 bases between the two ends. CDR1 and CDR2 from the germline V gene are MNHEY and SVGEGT. The CDR3 DNA follows: TGTGCCAGCAGCGAGGCTCTAACCTACGAGCAGTACTTC. Protein sequence: CASSEALTYEQYF.

This rearrangement joins TRBV12-5 to TRBJ2-2; maybe TRBD2 (6 bases). CDR1 and CDR2 from the germline V gene are LGHNT and FRNRAP. Trimming cost V 6 bases and J 0 bases, with 14 bases left between them. The CDR3 sequence is 16 residues long. The CDR3 here is CASGPWDFTNTGELFF. CDR3 DNA sequence: TGTGCTAGTGGCCCATGGGACTTCACGAACACCGGGGAGCTGTTTTTT.

V and J are TRBV20-1 and TRBJ2-7; the D gene is possibly TRBD2 (6 bases). With 5 bases removed from V and 7 bases from J, the gap between germline ends came to 18 bases. The germline gives CDR1 DFQATT, CDR2 SNEGSKA (reference sequence). The CDR3 is made up of 13 amino acids. The CDR3 region is CSALSTSSEEQYF. CDR3 sequence (DNA): TGCAGTGCTTTATCGACTAGTTCTGAAGAGCAGTACTTC.

This clonotype was observed many times. The chain carries TRBV12-3 or TRBV12-4 and TRBJ1-1; D is perhaps TRBD1 (5 bases). This CDR3 has 13 amino acids. V dropped 1 base and J dropped 7 bases, with 10 bases sitting between them. CDR3 DNA: TGTGCCAGCAGTTTAGATTTCACAGGTGAAGCTTTCTTT. It encodes CASSLDFTGEAFF.

As DNA, the CDR3 is TGTGCTAGTGGTTTGCCGGGGAGGGCCTACGAGCAGTACTTC. It translates to CASGLPGRAYEQYF. This chain joins TRBV12-5 and TRBJ2-7; 7 bases are a match to TRBD2. This CDR3 is 14 amino acids long. The V and J ends lost 2 bases and 2 bases, in that order; junction bases with no gene match: 3. Germline V gene lookup returns CDR1 LGHNT and CDR2 FRNRAP.

Turning to this clonotype: One junction end does not reproduce the germline sequence, and a read error may be involved. This sequence joins TRBV28 and TRBJ1-3; D is uncertain. CDR1 and CDR2 from the germline V gene are MDHEN and SYDVKM. The CDR3 runs 15 residues. CDR3 sequence reads: CAGSFSGLEGNTIYF. The CDR3 bases are TGTGCCGGCAGTTTTTCCGGCCTCGAGGGAAACACCATATATTTT.

The rearrangement uses TRBV6-1 and TRBJ2-1; 11 bases fit TRBD1. Germline lookup yields CDR1 MNHNS and CDR2 SASEGT. The ends lost 7 bases at V and 7 bases at J; junction bases unmatched: 9. The CDR3 covers 15 residues. Here the CDR3 reads CASIRFGTGGNEQFF. The CDR3 DNA reads as TGTGCCAGCATTAGGTTTGGGACAGGGGGGAATGAGCAGTTCTTC.

This clonotype was picked up a small number of times. The J gene is TRBJ1-1, the V gene TRBV20-1; 11 bases agree with TRBD1. V gave up 0 bases and J gave up 2 bases; unmatched junction bases: 5. This CDR3 has 16 residues. Germline V gene data show CDR1 as DFQATT and CDR2 as SNEGSKA (reference sequence). CDR3 loop: CSAREPGQGGNTEAFF. DNA for the CDR3: TGCAGTGCTAGAGAACCGGGACAGGGGGGCAACACTGAAGCTTTCTTT.

The chain links TRBV19 to TRBJ1-5; 8 bases fit TRBD1. The V gene's germline CDR1 is LNHDA and CDR2 SQIVND (reference sequence). The V and J ends lost 4 bases and 0 bases, in that order; junction bases with no gene match: 2. The CDR3 is 15 amino acids. The chain's CDR3 is CASSTTGGSNQPQHF. The CDR3, as DNA: TGTGCCAGTAGTACCACAGGGGGTAGCAATCAGCCCCAGCATTTT.

CDR3 in amino acids: CASSLVGGPAGYTF. The CDR3, as DNA: TGTGCCAGCAGCTTGGTTGGGGGACCTGCAGGCTACACCTTC. The rearrangement links TRBV5-6 to TRBJ1-2; tentative D call: TRBD1 (5 bases). V was cut by 0 bases and J by 8 bases, with 14 bases left in between. Germline V gene lookup returns CDR1 SGHDT and CDR2 YYEEEE. This CDR3 is built from 14 residues.

This clonotype was picked up one time. The chain recombines TRBV20-1 with TRBJ1-1; 7 bases are a match to TRBD1. CDR3 size: 12 residues. With V trimmed by 5 bases and J by 8 bases, 8 bases remained unmatched. Germline assignment: CDR1 DFQATT and CDR2 SNEGSKA (reference sequence). Here the CDR3 reads CSAYRGEREAFF. The CDR3 DNA reads TGCAGTGCTTACAGGGGAGAAAGGGAAGCTTTCTTT.

This clonotype has just a few counts. The J gene is TRBJ1-1, the V gene TRBV4-1, with D tentatively TRBD1 (5 bases). Germline V CDR1 and CDR2: MGHRA, YSYEKL. Trimming pared 3 bases from V and 1 base from J, leaving 12 bases between. There are 15 residues in the CDR3. The CDR3 coding sequence is TGCGCCAGCAGCCAGCTGGGACGGACGAACACTGAAGCTTTCTTT. It codes for CASSQLGRTNTEAFF.

The table lists this clonotype with a few counts. The chain uses TRBV5-1 and TRBJ1-5; D is possibly TRBD1 (6 bases). The CDR3 loop spans 17 amino acids. With 4 bases removed from V and 9 bases from J, the gap between germline ends came to 26 bases. CDR1 is SGHRS, CDR2 YFSETQ, per germline. The CDR3 DNA reads TGCGCCAGCAGCCTCACTTGGGACATCCTCGCGAATTGGCCCCAGCATTTT. The encoded protein is CASSLTWDILANWPQHF.

This clonotype was counted a few times. V is TRBV5-5 and J is TRBJ2-3; 7 nucleotides agree with TRBD1. CDR3 length equals 16 residues. CDR1 and CDR2 (germline): SGHKS, YYEKEE (reference sequence). The trim removed 0 bases at V and 1 base at J, leaving 5 bases unmatched. Here the CDR3 DNA reads TGTGCCAGCAGCTTGGGGCAGGGACAGCGCACAGATACGCAGTATTTT. Protein product: CASSLGQGQRTDTQYF.

The V gene is TRBV20-1, the J gene TRBJ2-5; maybe TRBD2 (7 bases). CDR3 size: 14 residues. Between the trimmed V and J ends, which lost 5 bases and 6 bases, there was a span of 19 bases. Germline V gives CDR1 DFQATT, CDR2 SNEGSKA (reference sequence). The CDR3 protein is CSAGGGGGSQTQYF. The CDR3 DNA follows: TGCAGTGCTGGGGGGGGCGGGGGTAGTCAGACCCAGTACTTC.